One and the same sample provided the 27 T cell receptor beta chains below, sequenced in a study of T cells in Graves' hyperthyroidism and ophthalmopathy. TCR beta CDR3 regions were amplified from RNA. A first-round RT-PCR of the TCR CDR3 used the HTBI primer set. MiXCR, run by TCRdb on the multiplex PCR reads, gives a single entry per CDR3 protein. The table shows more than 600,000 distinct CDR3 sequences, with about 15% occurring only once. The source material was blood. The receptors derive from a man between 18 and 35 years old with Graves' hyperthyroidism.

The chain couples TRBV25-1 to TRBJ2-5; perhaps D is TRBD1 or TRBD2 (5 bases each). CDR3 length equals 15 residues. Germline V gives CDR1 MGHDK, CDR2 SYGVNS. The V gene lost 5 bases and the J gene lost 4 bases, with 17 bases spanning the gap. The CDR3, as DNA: TGTGCCAGCAGTCTCCCCCTTGGGGGTAGAGAGACCCAGTACTTC. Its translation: CASSLPLGGRETQYF.

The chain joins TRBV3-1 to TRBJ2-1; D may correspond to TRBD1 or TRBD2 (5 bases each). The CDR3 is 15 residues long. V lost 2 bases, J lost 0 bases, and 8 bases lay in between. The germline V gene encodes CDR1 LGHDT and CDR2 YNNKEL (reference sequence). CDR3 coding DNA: TGTGCCAGCAGCCAATACGGGACCTCCTACAATGAGCAGTTCTTC. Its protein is CASSQYGTSYNEQFF.

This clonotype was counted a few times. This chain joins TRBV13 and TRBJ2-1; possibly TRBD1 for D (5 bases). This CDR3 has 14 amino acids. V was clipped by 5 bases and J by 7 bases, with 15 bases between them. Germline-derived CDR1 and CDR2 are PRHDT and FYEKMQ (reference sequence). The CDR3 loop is CASSQRSWTNEQFF. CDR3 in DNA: TGTGCCAGCAGCCAACGTAGCTGGACAAATGAGCAGTTCTTC.

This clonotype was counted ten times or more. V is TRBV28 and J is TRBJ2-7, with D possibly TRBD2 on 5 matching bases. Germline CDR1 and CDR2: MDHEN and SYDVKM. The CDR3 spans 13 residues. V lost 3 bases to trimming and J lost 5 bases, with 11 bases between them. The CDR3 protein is CASSLTHGDEQYF. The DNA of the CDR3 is TGTGCCAGCAGTTTGACCCACGGGGACGAGCAGTACTTC.

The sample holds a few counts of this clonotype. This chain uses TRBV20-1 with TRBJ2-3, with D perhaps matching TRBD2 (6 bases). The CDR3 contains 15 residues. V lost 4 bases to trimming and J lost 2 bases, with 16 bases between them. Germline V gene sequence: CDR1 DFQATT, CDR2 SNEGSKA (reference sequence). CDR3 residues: CSATLAGTDTDTQYF. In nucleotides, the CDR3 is TGCAGTGCTACCCTGGCGGGGACCGACACAGATACGCAGTATTTT.

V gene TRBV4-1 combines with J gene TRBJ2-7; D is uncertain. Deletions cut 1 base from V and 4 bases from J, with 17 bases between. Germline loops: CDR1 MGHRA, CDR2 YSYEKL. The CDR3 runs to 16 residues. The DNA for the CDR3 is TGCGCCAGCAGCCAAGGGCCTCGCGGACGAAGGTACGAGCAGTACTTC. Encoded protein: CASSQGPRGRRYEQYF.

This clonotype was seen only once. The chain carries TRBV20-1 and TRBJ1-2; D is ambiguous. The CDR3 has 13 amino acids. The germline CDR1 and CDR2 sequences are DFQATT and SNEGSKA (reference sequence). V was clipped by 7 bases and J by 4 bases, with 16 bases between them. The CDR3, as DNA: TGCAGTGTCCTCCGCTGCCCAGGCTATGGCTACACCTTC. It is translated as CSVLRCPGYGYTF.

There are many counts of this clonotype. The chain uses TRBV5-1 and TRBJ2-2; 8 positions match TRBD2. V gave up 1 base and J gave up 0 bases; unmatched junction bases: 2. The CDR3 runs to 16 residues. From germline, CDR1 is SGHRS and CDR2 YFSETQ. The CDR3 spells CASSLISGTNTGELFF. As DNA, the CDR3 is TGCGCCAGCAGCTTGATTAGCGGGACGAACACCGGGGAGCTGTTTTTT.

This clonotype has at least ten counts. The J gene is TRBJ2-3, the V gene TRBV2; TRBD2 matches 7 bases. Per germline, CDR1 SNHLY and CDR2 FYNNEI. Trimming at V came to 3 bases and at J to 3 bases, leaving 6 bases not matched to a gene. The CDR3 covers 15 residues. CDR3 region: CASSEDGLETDTQYF. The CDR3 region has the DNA TGTGCCAGCAGTGAGGACGGACTAGAGACAGATACGCAGTATTTT.

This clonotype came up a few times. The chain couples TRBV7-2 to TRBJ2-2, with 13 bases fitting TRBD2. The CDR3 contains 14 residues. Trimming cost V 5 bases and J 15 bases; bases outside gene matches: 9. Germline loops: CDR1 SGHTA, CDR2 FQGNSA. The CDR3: CASSPGTSGTGVFF. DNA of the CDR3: TGTGCCAGCAGCCCCGGGACTAGCGGGACCGGGGTGTTTTTT.

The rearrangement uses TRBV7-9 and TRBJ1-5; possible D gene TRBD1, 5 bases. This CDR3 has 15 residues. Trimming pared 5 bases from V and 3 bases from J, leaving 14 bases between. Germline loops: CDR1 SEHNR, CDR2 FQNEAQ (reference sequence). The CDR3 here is CASSQMGTANQPQHF. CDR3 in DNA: TGTGCCAGCAGCCAGATGGGGACTGCCAATCAGCCCCAGCATTTT.

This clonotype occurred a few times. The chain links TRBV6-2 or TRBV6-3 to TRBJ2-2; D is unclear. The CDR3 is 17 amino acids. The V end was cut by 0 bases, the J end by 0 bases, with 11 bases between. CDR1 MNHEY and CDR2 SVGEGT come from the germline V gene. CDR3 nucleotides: TGTGCCAGCAGTTACTCAAGGAACAGTTCGAACACCGGGGAGCTGTTTTTT. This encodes CASSYSRNSSNTGELFF.

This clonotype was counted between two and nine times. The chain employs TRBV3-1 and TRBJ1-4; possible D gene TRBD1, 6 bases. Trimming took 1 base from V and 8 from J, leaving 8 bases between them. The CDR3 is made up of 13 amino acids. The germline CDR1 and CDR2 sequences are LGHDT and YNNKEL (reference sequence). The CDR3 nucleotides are TGTGCCAGCAGCCAAGTCAGGGGCGAAAAACTGTTTTTT. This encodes CASSQVRGEKLFF.

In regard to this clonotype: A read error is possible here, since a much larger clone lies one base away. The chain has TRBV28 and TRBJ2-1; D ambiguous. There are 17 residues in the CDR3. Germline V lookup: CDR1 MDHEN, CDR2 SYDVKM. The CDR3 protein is CASSTTRLMSSYNEEFF. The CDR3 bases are TGTGCCAGCAGTACCACCCGACTCATGAGCTCCTACAATGAGGAGTTCTTC.

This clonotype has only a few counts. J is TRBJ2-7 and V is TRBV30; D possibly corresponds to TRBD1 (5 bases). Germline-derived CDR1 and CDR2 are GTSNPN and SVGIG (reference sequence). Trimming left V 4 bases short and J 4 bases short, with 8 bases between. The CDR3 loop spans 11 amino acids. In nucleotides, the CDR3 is TGTGCCTGGACCCAGGGTTACGAGCAGTACTTC. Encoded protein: CAWTQGYEQYF. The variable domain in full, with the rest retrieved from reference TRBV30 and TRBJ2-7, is SQTIHQWPATLVQPVGSPLSLECTVEGTSNPNLYWYRQAAGRGLQLLFYSVGIGQISSEVPQNLSASRPQDRQFILSSKKLLLSDSGFYLCAWTQGYEQYFGPGTRLTVT.

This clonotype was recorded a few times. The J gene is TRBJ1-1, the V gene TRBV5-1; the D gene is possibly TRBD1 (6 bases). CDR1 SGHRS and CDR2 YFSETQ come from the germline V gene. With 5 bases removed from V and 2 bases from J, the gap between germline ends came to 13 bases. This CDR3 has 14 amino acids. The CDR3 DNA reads TGCGCCAGCAGAAGTCAGGGGACAAACACTGAAGCTTTCTTT. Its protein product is CASRSQGTNTEAFF. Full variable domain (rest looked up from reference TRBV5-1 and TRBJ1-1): KAGVTQTPRYLIKTRGQQVTLSCSPISGHRSVSWYQQTPGQGLQFLFEYFSETQRNKGNFPGRFSGRQFSNSRSEMNVSTLELGDSALYLCASRSQGTNTEAFFGQGTRLTVV.

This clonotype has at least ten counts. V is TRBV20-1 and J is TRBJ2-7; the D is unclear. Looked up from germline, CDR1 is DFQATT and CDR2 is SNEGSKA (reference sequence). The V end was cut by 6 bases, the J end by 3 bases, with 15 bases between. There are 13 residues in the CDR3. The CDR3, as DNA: TGCAGTGCCTCGGGCCAACCGGGCTACGAGCAGTACTTC. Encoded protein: CSASGQPGYEQYF.

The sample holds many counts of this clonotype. The CDR3 coding sequence is TGTGCCAGCAGTTTCCCGCCAGGCTTGATCCGAGAGCAGTACTTC. It yields the protein CASSFPPGLIREQYF. The chain joins TRBV28 to TRBJ2-7; D unresolved. Trimming pared 3 bases from V and 7 bases from J, leaving 19 bases between. This CDR3 contains 15 residues. CDR1 is MDHEN, CDR2 SYDVKM, per germline.

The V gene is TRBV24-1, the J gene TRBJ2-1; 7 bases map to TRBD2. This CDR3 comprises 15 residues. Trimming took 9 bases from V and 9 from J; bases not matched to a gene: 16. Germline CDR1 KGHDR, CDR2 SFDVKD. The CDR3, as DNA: TGTGCCACCTCTGGTCCTGGCGGGAGTAGGGCTGAGCAGTTCTTC. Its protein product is CATSGPGGSRAEQFF.

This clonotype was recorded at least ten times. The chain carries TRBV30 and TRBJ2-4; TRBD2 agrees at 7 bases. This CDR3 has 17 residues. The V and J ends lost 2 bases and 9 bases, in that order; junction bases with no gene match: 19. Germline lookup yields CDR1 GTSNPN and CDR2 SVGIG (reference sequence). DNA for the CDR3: TGTGCCTGGAGTTTCAGGCGGCTAGCGGCCTTCGGGGGCATTCAGTACTTC. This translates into CAWSFRRLAAFGGIQYF.

The CDR3 DNA reads as TGCAGTGCTGGCCGGGGCAGGGACTATGGCTACACCTTC. Its protein is CSAGRGRDYGYTF. The rearrangement links TRBV20-1 to TRBJ1-2, with a tentative D call TRBD1 (5 bases). The CDR3 is made up of 13 amino acids. Trimming pared 5 bases from V and 3 bases from J, leaving 13 bases between. CDR1 is DFQATT, CDR2 SNEGSKA, per germline (reference sequence).

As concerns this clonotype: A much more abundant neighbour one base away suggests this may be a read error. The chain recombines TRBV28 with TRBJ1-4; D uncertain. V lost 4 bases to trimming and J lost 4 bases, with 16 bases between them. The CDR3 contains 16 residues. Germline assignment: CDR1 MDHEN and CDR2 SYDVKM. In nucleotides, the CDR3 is TGTGCCAGCAGTTCAGGAAGCGACGGACTTAATGAAAAACTGTTTTTT. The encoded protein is CASSSGSDGLNEKLFF.

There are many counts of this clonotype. CDR3 sequence reads: CASSPPEGKNIQYF. The CDR3 coding sequence is TGTGCCAGCTCACCGCCGGAAGGCAAAAACATTCAGTACTTC. V usage is TRBV18 and J usage is TRBJ2-4; D gene ambiguous. Germline-derived CDR1 and CDR2 are KGHSH and LQKENI. This CDR3 spans 14 amino acids. Trimming pared 3 bases from V and 3 bases from J, leaving 9 bases between.

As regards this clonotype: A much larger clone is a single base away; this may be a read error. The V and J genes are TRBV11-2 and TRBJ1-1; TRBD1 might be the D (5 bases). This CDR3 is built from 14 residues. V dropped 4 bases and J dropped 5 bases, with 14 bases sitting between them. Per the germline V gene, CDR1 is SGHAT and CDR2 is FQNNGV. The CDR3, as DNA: TGTGCCAGCAGCTCAGATCAGGGTTGGACTGAAGCTTTCTTT. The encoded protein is CASSSDQGWTEAFF.

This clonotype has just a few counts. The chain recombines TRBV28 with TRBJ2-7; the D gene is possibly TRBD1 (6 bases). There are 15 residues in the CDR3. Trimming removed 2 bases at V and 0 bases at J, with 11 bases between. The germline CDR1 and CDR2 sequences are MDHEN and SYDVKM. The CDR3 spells CASSLATGFSYEQYF. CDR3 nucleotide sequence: TGTGCCAGCAGTTTAGCGACAGGCTTCTCCTACGAGCAGTACTTC.

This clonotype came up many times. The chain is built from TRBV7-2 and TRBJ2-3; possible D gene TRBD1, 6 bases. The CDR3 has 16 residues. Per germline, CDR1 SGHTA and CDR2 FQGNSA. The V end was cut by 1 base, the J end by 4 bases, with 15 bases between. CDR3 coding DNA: TGTGCCAGCAGCTTAGTTGGGGGCACGATCGCAGATACGCAGTATTTT. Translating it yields CASSLVGGTIADTQYF.

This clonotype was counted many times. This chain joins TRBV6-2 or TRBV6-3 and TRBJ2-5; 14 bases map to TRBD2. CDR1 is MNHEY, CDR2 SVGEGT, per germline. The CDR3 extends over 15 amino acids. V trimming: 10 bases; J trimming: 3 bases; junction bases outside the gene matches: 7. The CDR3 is CATGTSGSWKETQYF. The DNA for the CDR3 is TGTGCCACTGGGACTAGCGGGAGTTGGAAAGAGACCCAGTACTTC.